The rows below give T cell receptor beta chains drawn from one sample of a study of blood T cell repertoires in COVID-19. The data were produced by immunoSEQ multiplex PCR, yet TCRdb's version contains in-frame clones alone and is incomplete. The data hold 88,000 or so clones, with around nine tenths observed a single time. What was sequenced was peripheral blood. The receptors come from a man aged 60 to 75 with acute or convalescent COVID-19. CDR3s include the opening cysteine and the closing phenylalanine or tryptophan. Each record gives: V gene, J gene, CDR3 protein.

v_call: TRBV11-1
j_call: TRBJ2-1
cdr3_aa: CASSPGNEQFF

v_call: TRBV21-1
j_call: TRBJ2-5
cdr3_aa: CASGPGTDEETQYF

v_call: TRBV11-2
j_call: TRBJ2-1
cdr3_aa: CASRPLAGAYNEQFF

v_call: TRBV5-6
j_call: TRBJ1-1
cdr3_aa: CASSLVHDFTEAFF

v_call: TRBV27
j_call: TRBJ2-1
cdr3_aa: CASSSGTSGSRTSYNEQFF

v_call: TRBV6-6
j_call: TRBJ2-1
cdr3_aa: CASSLLAGASAQFF

v_call: TRBV6-5
j_call: TRBJ2-2
cdr3_aa: CASRGRFDAGELFF

v_call: TRBV18
j_call: TRBJ2-1
cdr3_aa: CASSPRGGLYNEQFF

v_call: TRBV9
j_call: TRBJ2-3
cdr3_aa: CASSSRTGNRVVSTQYF

v_call: TRBV7-6
j_call: TRBJ2-6
cdr3_aa: CASSLAGQGSVLTF

v_call: TRBV13
j_call: TRBJ1-2
cdr3_aa: CASSLARQENYGYTF

v_call: TRBV6-5
j_call: TRBJ1-3
cdr3_aa: CASTPPAGNTIYF

v_call: TRBV5-1
j_call: TRBJ2-3
cdr3_aa: CASTLLAGATDTQYF

v_call: TRBV25-1
j_call: TRBJ1-1
cdr3_aa: CASSETGGAFF

v_call: TRBV7-9
j_call: TRBJ1-2
cdr3_aa: CASSLAAGNGYTF

v_call: TRBV14
j_call: TRBJ2-7
cdr3_aa: CASSQVRAREQYF

v_call: TRBV5-1
j_call: TRBJ2-3
cdr3_aa: CASPFYLPTSTDTQYF